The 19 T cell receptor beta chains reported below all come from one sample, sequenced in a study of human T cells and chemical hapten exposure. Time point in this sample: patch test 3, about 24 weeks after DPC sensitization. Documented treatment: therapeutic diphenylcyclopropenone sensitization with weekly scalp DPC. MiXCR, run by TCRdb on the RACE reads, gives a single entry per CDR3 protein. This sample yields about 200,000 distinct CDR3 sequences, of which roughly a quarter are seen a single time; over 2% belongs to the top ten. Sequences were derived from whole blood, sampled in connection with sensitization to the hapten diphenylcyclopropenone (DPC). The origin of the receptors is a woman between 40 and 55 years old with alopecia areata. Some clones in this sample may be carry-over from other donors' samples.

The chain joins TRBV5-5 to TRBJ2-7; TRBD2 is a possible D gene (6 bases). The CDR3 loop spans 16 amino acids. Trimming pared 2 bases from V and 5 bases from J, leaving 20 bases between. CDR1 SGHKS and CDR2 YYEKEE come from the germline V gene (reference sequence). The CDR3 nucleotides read TGTGCCAGCAGCTTCCAGGTCTCTGCGGGGACCCACGAGCAGTACTTC. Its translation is CASSFQVSAGTHEQYF. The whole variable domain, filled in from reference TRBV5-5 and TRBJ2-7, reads DAGVTQSPTHLIKTRGQQVTLRCSPISGHKSVSWYQQVLGQGPQFIFQYYEKEERGRGNFPDRFSARQFPNYSSELNVNALLLGDSALYLCASSFQVSAGTHEQYFGPGTRLTVT.

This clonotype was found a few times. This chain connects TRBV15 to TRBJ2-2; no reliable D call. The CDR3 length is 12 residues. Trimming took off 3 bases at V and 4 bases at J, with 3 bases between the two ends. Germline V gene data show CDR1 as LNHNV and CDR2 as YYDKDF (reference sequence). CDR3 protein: CATSSTTGELFF. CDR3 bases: TGTGCCACCAGCAGTACCACCGGGGAGCTGTTTTTT.

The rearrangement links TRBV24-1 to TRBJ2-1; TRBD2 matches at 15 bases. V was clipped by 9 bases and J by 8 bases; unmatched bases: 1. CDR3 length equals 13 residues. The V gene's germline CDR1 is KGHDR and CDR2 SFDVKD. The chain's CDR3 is CATRTSGRDEQFF. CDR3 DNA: TGTGCCACCCGGACTAGCGGGAGGGATGAGCAGTTCTTC.

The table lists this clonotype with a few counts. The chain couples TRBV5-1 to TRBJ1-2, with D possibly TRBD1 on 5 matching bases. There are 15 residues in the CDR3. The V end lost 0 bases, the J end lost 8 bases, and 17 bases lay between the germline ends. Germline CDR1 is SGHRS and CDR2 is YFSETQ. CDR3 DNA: TGCGCCAGCAGCTTGGAGGCCGGGACTGGCCTAGGCTACACCTTC. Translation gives CASSLEAGTGLGYTF. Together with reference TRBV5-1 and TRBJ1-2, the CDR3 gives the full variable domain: KAGVTQTPRYLIKTRGQQVTLSCSPISGHRSVSWYQQTPGQGLQFLFEYFSETQRNKGNFPGRFSGRQFSNSRSEMNVSTLELGDSALYLCASSLEAGTGLGYTFGSGTRLTVV.

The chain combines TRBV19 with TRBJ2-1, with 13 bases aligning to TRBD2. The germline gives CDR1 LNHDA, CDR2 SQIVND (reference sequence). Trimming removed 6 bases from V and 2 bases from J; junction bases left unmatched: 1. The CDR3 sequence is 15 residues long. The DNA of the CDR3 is TGTGCCAGTAGGGGACTAGCGGGACCCTACAATGAGCAGTTCTTC. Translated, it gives CASRGLAGPYNEQFF. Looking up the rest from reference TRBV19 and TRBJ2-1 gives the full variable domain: DGGITQSPKYLFRKEGQNVTLSCEQNLNHDAMYWYRQDPGQGLRLIYYSQIVNDFQKGDIAEGYSVSREKKESFPLTVTSAQKNPTAFYLCASRGLAGPYNEQFFGPGTRLTVL.

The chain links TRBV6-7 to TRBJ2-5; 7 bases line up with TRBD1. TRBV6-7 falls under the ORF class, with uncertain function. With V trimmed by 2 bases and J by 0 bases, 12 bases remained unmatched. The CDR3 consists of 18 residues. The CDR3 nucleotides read TGTGCCAGCAGTTACCCGGTAGACAGGGATCCGTACCAAGAGACCCAGTACTTC. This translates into CASSYPVDRDPYQETQYF.

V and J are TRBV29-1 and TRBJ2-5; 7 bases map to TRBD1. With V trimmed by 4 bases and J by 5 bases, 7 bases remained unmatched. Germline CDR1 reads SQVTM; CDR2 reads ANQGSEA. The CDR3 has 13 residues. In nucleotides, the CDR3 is TGCAGCGTTGCCCACAGGGGTACGGAGACCCAGTACTTC. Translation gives CSVAHRGTETQYF.

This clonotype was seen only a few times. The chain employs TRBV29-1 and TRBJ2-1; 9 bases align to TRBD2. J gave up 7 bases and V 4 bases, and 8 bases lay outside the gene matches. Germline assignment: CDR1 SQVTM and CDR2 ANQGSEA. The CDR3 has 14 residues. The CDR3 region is CSVVSLAGTNEQFF. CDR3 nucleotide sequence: TGCAGCGTTGTGTCCCTAGCGGGAACGAATGAGCAGTTCTTC.

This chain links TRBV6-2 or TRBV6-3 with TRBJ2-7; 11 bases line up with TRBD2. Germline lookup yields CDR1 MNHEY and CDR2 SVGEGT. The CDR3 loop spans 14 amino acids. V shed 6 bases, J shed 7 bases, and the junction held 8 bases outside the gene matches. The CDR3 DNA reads TGTGCCAGCAGCCTAGCGGGAGGCGTATTGGAGCAGTACTTC. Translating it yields CASSLAGGVLEQYF.

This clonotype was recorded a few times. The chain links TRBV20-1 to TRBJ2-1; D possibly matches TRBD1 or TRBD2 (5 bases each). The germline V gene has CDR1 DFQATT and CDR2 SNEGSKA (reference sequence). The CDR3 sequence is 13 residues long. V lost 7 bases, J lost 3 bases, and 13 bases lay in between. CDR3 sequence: CSVRGVNYNEQFF. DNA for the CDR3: TGCAGTGTAAGGGGAGTGAACTACAATGAGCAGTTCTTC.

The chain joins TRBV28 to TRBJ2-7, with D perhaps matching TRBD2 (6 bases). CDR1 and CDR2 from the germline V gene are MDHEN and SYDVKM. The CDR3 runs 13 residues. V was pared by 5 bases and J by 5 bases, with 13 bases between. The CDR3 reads CASSVGLNHEQYF. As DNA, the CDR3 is TGTGCCAGCAGTGTGGGACTGAACCACGAGCAGTACTTC. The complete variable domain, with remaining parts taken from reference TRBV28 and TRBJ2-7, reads DVKVTQSSRYLVKRTGEKVFLECVQDMDHENMFWYRQDPGLGLRLIYFSYDVKMKEKGDIPEGYSVSREKKERFSLILESASTNQTSMYLCASSVGLNHEQYFGPGTRLTVT.

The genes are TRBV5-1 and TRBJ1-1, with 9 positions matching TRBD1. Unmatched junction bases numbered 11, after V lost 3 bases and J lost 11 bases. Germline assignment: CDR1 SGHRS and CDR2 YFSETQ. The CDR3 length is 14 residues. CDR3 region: CASSSPGQGGLAFF. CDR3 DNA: TGCGCCAGCAGCTCACCGGGACAGGGAGGGTTGGCTTTCTTT. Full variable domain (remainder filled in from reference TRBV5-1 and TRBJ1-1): KAGVTQTPRYLIKTRGQQVTLSCSPISGHRSVSWYQQTPGQGLQFLFEYFSETQRNKGNFPGRFSGRQFSNSRSEMNVSTLELGDSALYLCASSSPGQGGLAFFGQGTRLTVV.

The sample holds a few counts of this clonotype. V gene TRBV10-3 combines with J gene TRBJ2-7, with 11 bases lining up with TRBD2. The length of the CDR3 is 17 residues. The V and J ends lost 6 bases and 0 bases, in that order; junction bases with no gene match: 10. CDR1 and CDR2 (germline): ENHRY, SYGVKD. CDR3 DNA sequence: TGTGCCATCAGCTCCGGGACTAGCGGTAGGAGCTCCTACGAGCAGTACTTC. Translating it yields CAISSGTSGRSSYEQYF.

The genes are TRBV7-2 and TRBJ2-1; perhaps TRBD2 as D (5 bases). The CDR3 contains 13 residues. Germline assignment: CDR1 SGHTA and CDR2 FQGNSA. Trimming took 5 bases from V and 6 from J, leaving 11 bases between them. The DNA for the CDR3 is TGTGCCAGCAGCCCCAGCGGATGCAATGAGCAGTTCTTC. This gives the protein CASSPSGCNEQFF.

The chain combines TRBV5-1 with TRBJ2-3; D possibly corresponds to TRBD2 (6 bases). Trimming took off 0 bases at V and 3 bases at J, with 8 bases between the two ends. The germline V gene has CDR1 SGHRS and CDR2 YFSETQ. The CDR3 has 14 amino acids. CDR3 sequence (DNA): TGCGCCAGCAGCTTGGCGGGAGAGACAGATACGCAGTATTTT. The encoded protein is CASSLAGETDTQYF.

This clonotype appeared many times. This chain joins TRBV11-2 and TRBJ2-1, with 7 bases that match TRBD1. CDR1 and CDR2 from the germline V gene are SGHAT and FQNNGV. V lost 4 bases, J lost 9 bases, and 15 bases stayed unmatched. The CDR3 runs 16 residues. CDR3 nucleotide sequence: TGTGCCAGCAGCTCCATCCGACAGGGCCGGGTTGGTGAGCAGTTCTTC. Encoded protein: CASSSIRQGRVGEQFF.

CDR3 sequence (DNA): TGCGCCAGCAGCTTGGCCAGTGTCTTCCCCTTTACCTACGAGCAGTACTTC. Its translation is CASSLASVFPFTYEQYF. The chain joins TRBV5-1 to TRBJ2-7; D is undetermined. This CDR3 comprises 17 residues. Trimming removed 0 bases from V and 2 bases from J, with 18 bases in between. In germline, CDR1 is SGHRS, CDR2 YFSETQ. The full variable domain, completed using reference TRBV5-1 and TRBJ2-7, is KAGVTQTPRYLIKTRGQQVTLSCSPISGHRSVSWYQQTPGQGLQFLFEYFSETQRNKGNFPGRFSGRQFSNSRSEMNVSTLELGDSALYLCASSLASVFPFTYEQYFGPGTRLTVT.

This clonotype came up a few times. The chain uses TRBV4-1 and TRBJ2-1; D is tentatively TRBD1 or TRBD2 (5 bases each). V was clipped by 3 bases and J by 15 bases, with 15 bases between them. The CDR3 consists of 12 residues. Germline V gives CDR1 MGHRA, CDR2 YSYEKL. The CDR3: CASSQGRGPGFF. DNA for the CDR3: TGCGCCAGCAGCCAGGGTCGGGGCCCGGGGTTCTTC.

CDR3 protein: CASSPPSGMSGETQYF. CDR3 nucleotide sequence: TGTGCCAGCAGCCCCCCTAGCGGGATGTCGGGAGAGACCCAGTACTTC. V usage is TRBV7-8 and J usage is TRBJ2-5; 9 bases agree with TRBD2. The CDR3 is 16 residues long. Germline V lookup: CDR1 SGHVS, CDR2 FQNEAQ. V shed 5 bases, J shed 4 bases, and the junction held 11 bases outside the gene matches.